This T cell receptor (beta chain) derives from a study of shared clonotypes between healthy human individuals. Study at large: The donors, two women and three men, were aged 18 to 49. General study results and limits: Between a few donors, naive CD4 clonotypes were shared at a level of about 5%.

Using immunoSEQ multiplex PCR, the repertoire was profiled, and TCRdb retains in-frame clones only, with some absent. Seen here are about 640,000 clones, 72% observed once, and the top ten hold less than 2%. Germline assignment: CDR1 SGHAT and CDR2 FQNNGV. V was pared by 1 base and J by 3 bases, with 12 bases of the junction left unmatched. This CDR3 is 19 amino acids long. About this clone itself: Its antigen remains unidentified.

J is TRBJ2-1 and V is TRBV11-2, with 10 bases identical to TRBD2. The sample was memory CD4+ T cells sorted from blood. Noted subset: CD45RA-negative fraction. This receptor was identified in a woman between 25 and 40 years old in good health. The chain's CDR3 is CASSLVWESSGSLYNEQFF. The CDR3 DNA reads as TGTGCCAGCAGCTTAGTCTGGGAGTCTAGCGGGAGCCTCTACAATGAGCAGTTCTTC.